Following are 16 T cell receptor beta chains from one sample sequenced in a study of CD8+ T cells in alopecia areata. Treatment in this sample: oral pan-JAK inhibitor, 5-10 mg twice daily. RNA, once extracted, was reverse transcribed into cDNA for use as the sequencing template. The assay was immunoSEQ multiplex PCR, and TCRdb's table has in-frame clones only and misses some. The sample comprises about 210,000 clones, about 64% of which are singletons, and around 3.9% rests with the top ten. Sequences were derived from CD4+ T cells sorted from blood, sampled at week 4, from a patient treated with tofacitinib. The receptors shown here come from a human donor with alopecia areata.

The genes are TRBV27 and TRBJ2-1; no definite D call. This CDR3 has 14 amino acids. Germline lookup yields CDR1 MNHEY and CDR2 SMNVEV (reference sequence). Deletions cut 9 bases from V and 5 bases from J, with 17 bases between. As DNA, the CDR3 is TGTGCCAGTAGAGGCGACGGCTGGCACAATGAGCAGTTCTTC. It specifies CASRGDGWHNEQFF.

The CDR3: CASSEGQGASPLHF. Written as DNA, the CDR3 is TGTGCCAGCAGCGAGGGACAGGGGGCTTCACCCCTCCACTTT. The rearrangement links TRBV2 to TRBJ1-6, with TRBD1 matching over 12 bases. The CDR3 length is 14 residues. The germline V gene has CDR1 SNHLY and CDR2 FYNNEI. Trimming at V came to 6 bases and at J to 9 bases, leaving 3 bases not matched to a gene. The whole variable domain, filled in from reference TRBV2 and TRBJ1-6, reads EPEVTQTPSHQVTQMGQEVILRCVPISNHLYFYWYRQILGQKVEFLVSFYNNEISEKSEIFDDQFSVERPDGSNFTLKIRSTKLEDSAMYFCASSEGQGASPLHFGNGTRLTVT.

The rearrangement links TRBV18 to TRBJ2-1; D is undetermined. The CDR3 runs 12 residues. V dropped 3 bases and J dropped 5 bases, with 5 bases sitting between them. CDR1 and CDR2 (germline): KGHSH, LQKENI. The DNA of the CDR3 is TGTGCCAGCTCACCCGCTCACAATGAGCAGTTCTTC. Translation gives CASSPAHNEQFF.

The chain joins TRBV5-1 to TRBJ2-5; either TRBD1 or TRBD2 may supply D (5 bases each). This CDR3 comprises 14 residues. The ends were cut back, 3 bases at V and 2 bases at J, with 11 bases in the middle. CDR1 and CDR2 (germline): SGHRS, YFSETQ. The CDR3 spells CASSSGTSQETQYF. Here the CDR3 DNA reads TGCGCCAGCAGCTCCGGGACCTCTCAAGAGACCCAGTACTTC.

The V call is TRBV27, the J call TRBJ2-7; 7 nucleotides agree with TRBD1. From germline, CDR1 is MNHEY and CDR2 SMNVEV (reference sequence). V gave up 6 bases and J gave up 2 bases; unmatched junction bases: 4. This CDR3 has 13 amino acids. CDR3 residues: CASSHRGTYEQYF. Here the CDR3 DNA reads TGTGCCAGCAGCCACAGGGGAACCTACGAGCAGTACTTC.

The chain recombines TRBV2 with TRBJ1-6; D uncertain. The CDR3 spans 15 residues. CDR1 and CDR2 (germline): SNHLY, FYNNEI. V lost 6 bases and J 6 bases, leaving 15 bases between the germline ends. The CDR3 is CASRPPEARNSPLHF. CDR3 in DNA: TGTGCCAGCAGGCCCCCTGAGGCCCGTAATTCACCCCTCCACTTT.

There are a few counts of this clone. This sequence joins TRBV7-8 and TRBJ1-6, with 8 bases aligning to TRBD1. This CDR3 has 15 residues. Germline lookup yields CDR1 SGHVS and CDR2 FQNEAQ. V dropped 1 base and J dropped 10; count of bases not matched to a gene: 6. The CDR3 coding sequence is TGTGCCAGCAGCTTAGGGGGACAGGTATGGTCACCCCTCCACTTT. Encoded protein: CASSLGGQVWSPLHF.

The chain carries TRBV7-9 and TRBJ1-1; possibly TRBD1 for D (5 bases). Per germline, CDR1 SEHNR and CDR2 FQNEAQ (reference sequence). CDR3 length: 15 amino acids. V lost 6 bases, J lost 1 base, and 15 bases lay in between. CDR3 sequence (DNA): TGTGCCAGCAGTCACCAGTGGAGGGGGAACACTGAAGCTTTCTTT. Its protein product is CASSHQWRGNTEAFF.

The chain recombines TRBV4-3 with TRBJ2-5, with TRBD1 identical over 7 bases. Germline assignment: CDR1 LGHNA and CDR2 YSLEER. This CDR3 region has 14 residues. V lost 1 base to trimming and J lost 4 bases; unmatched junction nucleotides: 3. The CDR3 loop is CASSQGAGGETQYF. CDR3 DNA sequence: TGCGCCAGCAGCCAAGGGGCAGGGGGAGAGACCCAGTACTTC.

This chain uses TRBV7-2 with TRBJ1-4; tentative D call: TRBD1 (6 bases). The CDR3 has 12 amino acids. V was clipped by 1 base and J by 15 bases, with 12 bases between them. Germline loops: CDR1 SGHTA, CDR2 FQGNSA. The CDR3 loop is CASSLETGRVFF. Here the CDR3 DNA reads TGTGCCAGCAGCTTAGAGACAGGCAGGGTGTTTTTT.

The rearrangement uses TRBV5-6 and TRBJ2-7; D is uncertain. Trimming removed 0 bases at V and 4 bases at J, with 2 bases between. CDR1 is SGHDT and CDR2 is YYEEEE in the germline V gene. The CDR3 is made up of 11 amino acids. CDR3 loop: CASSLGYEQYF. The CDR3 DNA reads as TGTGCCAGCAGCTTGGGTTACGAGCAGTACTTC.

The chain has TRBV29-1 and TRBJ2-2; D may be TRBD1 (6 bases). Germline CDR1 reads SQVTM; CDR2 reads ANQGSEA. The length of the CDR3 is 13 residues. V was trimmed by 6 bases and J by 8 bases, leaving 16 bases between them. The CDR3 coding sequence is TGCAGCGTCACAACGACCGGGACAGGGGAGCTGTTTTTT. Its protein is CSVTTTGTGELFF.

This clone showed up just a few times. The chain couples TRBV6-5 to TRBJ2-2, with TRBD2 identical over 12 bases. The J segment lost 7 bases and the V segment lost 5 bases, leaving 5 bases of the junction unmatched. CDR3 length: 15 residues. CDR1 is MNHEY and CDR2 is SVGAGI in the germline V gene. CDR3: CASSLAGGLIGELFF. DNA for the CDR3: TGTGCCAGCAGTCTAGCGGGGGGGTTGATCGGGGAGCTGTTTTTT.

The chain uses TRBV30 and TRBJ2-5; the match to TRBD2 covers 10 bases. CDR3 size: 13 residues. The V gene end was trimmed by 2 bases and the J gene end by 4 bases; junction bases not matched to a gene: 1. Per germline, CDR1 GTSNPN and CDR2 SVGIG (reference sequence). CDR3 loop: CAWSTSGAETQYF. The CDR3 DNA follows: TGTGCCTGGAGTACTAGCGGGGCAGAGACCCAGTACTTC.

This clone was counted only a few times. This chain uses TRBV29-1 with TRBJ1-1; TRBD1 is a possible D gene (5 bases). The CDR3 totals 13 residues. CDR1 is SQVTM, CDR2 ANQGSEA, per germline. The V end was cut by 5 bases, the J end by 1 base, with 11 bases between. The CDR3 DNA is TGCAGCGTTTTATCAGGGCGGAACACTGAAGCTTTCTTT. Encoded protein: CSVLSGRNTEAFF.

This clone was seen just once. The CDR3 nucleotides read TGTGCCAGCAGCGTAGGCCCTGTGGGAGGGCAAGCTTTCTTT. Translating it yields CASSVGPVGGQAFF. V gene TRBV9 combines with J gene TRBJ1-1; D unclear. V was trimmed by 0 bases and J by 9 bases, leaving 15 bases between them. The CDR3 is made up of 14 amino acids. Germline CDR1 reads SGDLS; CDR2 reads YYNGEE.